This entry lists 13 T cell receptor beta chains sequenced from one sample in a study of cytomegalovirus exposure and HLA in healthy donors. PCR involved 60 Vbeta and 13 Jbeta primers. Sequenced by immunoSEQ multiplex PCR; TCRdb stores in-frame clones only, minus some. The data hold about 160,000 clones, with approximately 88% observed a single time. The sample comprised PBMCs. The receptors derive from a woman aged 25-40 years in good health and CMV-seronegative.

The chain employs TRBV18 and TRBJ1-1, with TRBD1 matching 7 bases. Germline CDR1 and CDR2: KGHSH and LQKENI. V gave up 3 bases and J gave up 1 base; unmatched junction bases: 5. The CDR3 is 15 residues long. The CDR3 coding sequence is TGTGCCAGCTCACCCATGCAGGGGGAGAACACTGAAGCTTTCTTT. Translated: CASSPMQGENTEAFF.

The chain carries TRBV10-2 and TRBJ2-3; tentatively, D is TRBD2 (7 bases). Germline CDR1 is WSHSY and CDR2 is SAAADI. CDR3 length equals 15 residues. V lost 3 bases to trimming and J lost 4 bases, with 14 bases between them. As DNA, the CDR3 is TGCGCCAGCAGTGAAGGGGGGGGGAGCGCAGATACGCAGTATTTT. This encodes CASSEGGGSADTQYF.

J is TRBJ1-1 and V is TRBV5-6, with D unresolved. The V gene's germline CDR1 is SGHDT and CDR2 YYEEEE. The CDR3 is 15 amino acids. The V and J ends lost 1 base and 1 base respectively, with 11 bases between them. CDR3 nucleotides: TGTGCCAGCAGCTTGATCCCCACGGGGAACACTGAAGCTTTCTTT. It yields the protein CASSLIPTGNTEAFF.

In this sample, this clone turned up once. The chain recombines TRBV5-4 with TRBJ1-2; TRBD1 matches at 8 bases. Germline CDR1 reads SGHNT; CDR2 reads YYREEE (reference sequence). This CDR3 is built from 13 residues. With V trimmed by 6 bases and J by 4 bases, 5 bases remained unmatched. CDR3 sequence (DNA): TGTGCCAGCACCCGACAGGGGCCCTATGGCTACACCTTC. Amino acid sequence: CASTRQGPYGYTF.

J is TRBJ2-3 and V is TRBV19, with D unresolved. The ends were cut back, 9 bases at V and 4 bases at J, with 11 bases in the middle. The CDR3 has 12 amino acids. Germline CDR1 LNHDA, CDR2 SQIVND (reference sequence). The CDR3 region has the DNA TGTGCCAGCCAGTCCTTCGCAGATACGCAGTATTTT. Residues: CASQSFADTQYF.

This clone showed up just once. This chain uses TRBV28 with TRBJ2-1, with TRBD1 identical over 12 bases. This CDR3 spans 17 amino acids. Trimming took 5 bases from V and 3 from J; bases not matched to a gene: 8. CDR1 is MDHEN and CDR2 is SYDVKM in the germline V gene. The CDR3 is CASSPTGTGGFYNEQFF. The CDR3 region has the DNA TGTGCCAGCAGTCCGACCGGGACAGGGGGCTTCTACAATGAGCAGTTCTTC.

The rearrangement uses TRBV7-9 and TRBJ2-1, with a possible D match to TRBD1 (6 bases). This CDR3 has 13 residues. Germline CDR1 is SEHNR and CDR2 is FQNEAQ (reference sequence). V was shortened by 5 bases and J by 6 bases, with 11 bases between the two germline ends. CDR3 loop: CASSPSQGNEQFF. CDR3 nucleotides: TGTGCCAGCAGCCCATCACAGGGCAATGAGCAGTTCTTC.

The chain is built from TRBV19 and TRBJ1-1, with D uncertain. The ends were cut back, 3 bases at V and 2 bases at J, with 4 bases in the middle. CDR1 and CDR2 from the germline V gene are LNHDA and SQIVND (reference sequence). CDR3 size: 12 residues. Written as DNA, the CDR3 is TGTGCCAGTAGTATCTATAACACTGAAGCTTTCTTT. Protein sequence: CASSIYNTEAFF.

The chain uses TRBV5-1 and TRBJ1-2; weak D call: TRBD1 (6 bases). Germline values: CDR1 SGHRS, CDR2 YFSETQ. The CDR3 covers 19 residues. V lost 2 bases, J lost 4 bases, and 27 bases lay in between. CDR3 coding DNA: TGCGCCAGCAGCTTTAAGTCCGGCGGCGTCTTCCAGGGGCTCTATGGCTACACCTTC. Its translation is CASSFKSGGVFQGLYGYTF. Based on the CDR3 plus reference TRBV5-1 and TRBJ1-2, the full variable domain is KAGVTQTPRYLIKTRGQQVTLSCSPISGHRSVSWYQQTPGQGLQFLFEYFSETQRNKGNFPGRFSGRQFSNSRSEMNVSTLELGDSALYLCASSFKSGGVFQGLYGYTFGSGTRLTVV.

The rearrangement uses TRBV6-1 and TRBJ2-1; 10 nucleotides agree with TRBD1. Germline values: CDR1 MNHNS, CDR2 SASEGT. V was pared by 11 bases and J by 4 bases, with 5 bases of the junction left unmatched. The CDR3 is 13 amino acids. This CDR3 is CAGLDRGYNEQFF. The CDR3 DNA sequence: TGTGCCGGTTTGGACAGGGGGTACAATGAGCAGTTCTTC.

This chain links TRBV27 with TRBJ1-2; TRBD1 agrees at 9 bases. Germline V gene data show CDR1 as MNHEY and CDR2 as SMNVEV (reference sequence). Losses at the gene ends were 6 bases for V and 8 bases for J; bases not matched to a gene: 10. This CDR3 region has 14 residues. The CDR3 region is CASRGQGSTGGYTF. The CDR3 bases are TGTGCCAGCAGGGGACAGGGATCGACGGGCGGCTACACCTTC.

The chain is built from TRBV6-1 and TRBJ2-7, with TRBD2 matching over 12 bases. Trimming took 4 bases from V and 2 from J; bases not matched to a gene: 3. The CDR3 has 15 residues. Germline loops: CDR1 MNHNS, CDR2 SASEGT. The CDR3 DNA reads as TGTGCCAGCAGTGGGGCTAGCGGGGGGGCCTACGAGCAGTACTTC. This codes for CASSGASGGAYEQYF.

The chain combines TRBV12-5 with TRBJ2-4, with 8 nucleotides matching TRBD1. The J segment lost 7 bases and the V segment lost 5 bases, leaving 10 bases of the junction unmatched. The germline gives CDR1 LGHNT, CDR2 FRNRAP. The CDR3 length is 15 residues. The CDR3, as DNA: TGTGCTAGTGGTCCCGGAGCAGGGGGCTTCAACATTCAGTACTTC. This encodes CASGPGAGGFNIQYF.